These 3 T cell receptor beta chains were all obtained from the same sample, sequenced in a study of blood T cell repertoires in COVID-19. Generated by immunoSEQ multiplex PCR, the TCRdb table keeps only in-frame clones and is missing some. The table lists some 200,000 clones, approximately 83% of them singletons, with roughly 1.3% in the top ten. The sample was peripheral blood. The receptors originated from a woman aged 25 to 39 with COVID-19, enrolled during active disease.

This chain joins TRBV5-4 and TRBJ2-1, with TRBD2 identical over 7 bases. The V segment lost 0 bases and the J segment 2 bases; nucleotides outside the gene matches: 8. The CDR3 sequence is 17 residues long. CDR1 and CDR2 (germline): SGHNT, YYREEE (reference sequence). The CDR3 protein is CASSLVTLGGAYNEQFF. Here the CDR3 DNA reads TGTGCCAGCAGCTTGGTGACGTTGGGGGGGGCCTACAATGAGCAGTTCTTC.

The chain carries TRBV28 and TRBJ2-5, with D tentatively TRBD1 (6 bases). V was pared by 6 bases and J by 5 bases, with 22 bases between. This CDR3 has 16 residues. Germline CDR1 reads MDHEN; CDR2 reads SYDVKM. The CDR3 loop is CASSHLGRGLGETQYF. In DNA, the CDR3 is TGTGCCAGCAGCCATCTCGGCAGGGGCCTCGGGGAGACCCAGTACTTC.

Only one count was recorded for this clone. This chain connects TRBV19 to TRBJ2-5; D unresolved. Germline loops: CDR1 LNHDA, CDR2 SQIVND (reference sequence). The CDR3 length is 15 residues. V gave up 5 bases and J gave up 2 bases, with 15 bases separating them. This CDR3 is CASSLKFLRQETQYF. DNA for the CDR3: TGTGCCAGTAGTCTTAAATTTCTGCGACAAGAGACCCAGTACTTC.